Following are 18 T cell receptor beta chains from one sample sequenced in a study of CD8+CD57+ T cells in acquired aplastic anemia. Profiles of TCR beta VDJ and CDR3 were generated from a genomic DNA template. MiXCR, run by TCRdb on the reads, gives a single entry per CDR3 protein. Of 150,000 or so distinct CDR3 sequences listed, about 54% are singletons. An expansion of CD8+CD57+ cells by flow cytometry had been shown in patients chosen for sequencing. Material: sorted CD4+, CD8+, or CD8+CD57+ T cells (not recorded which) from PBMCs. The receptors originated from a human donor with aplastic anemia.

This clonotype showed up just once. This chain links TRBV19 with TRBJ2-2; unclear D gene. Germline CDR1 LNHDA, CDR2 SQIVND (reference sequence). V lost 6 bases to trimming and J lost 0 bases, with 11 bases between them. This CDR3 contains 15 residues. CDR3 region: CASRVVLPNTGELFF. The CDR3 nucleotides are TGTGCCAGTAGGGTCGTACTACCGAACACCGGGGAGCTGTTTTTT. The variable domain in full, with the rest retrieved from reference TRBV19 and TRBJ2-2, is DGGITQSPKYLFRKEGQNVTLSCEQNLNHDAMYWYRQDPGQGLRLIYYSQIVNDFQKGDIAEGYSVSREKKESFPLTVTSAQKNPTAFYLCASRVVLPNTGELFFGEGSRLTVL.

The chain couples TRBV7-2 to TRBJ2-5, with 7 bases matching TRBD1. V gave up 0 bases and J gave up 4 bases; unmatched junction bases: 14. Germline loops: CDR1 SGHTA, CDR2 FQGNSA. The CDR3 is 18 residues long. This CDR3 reads CASSLASNRQGMGETQYF. The CDR3 DNA reads TGTGCCAGCAGCTTAGCGTCCAACCGACAGGGCATGGGAGAGACCCAGTACTTC.

The chain joins TRBV2 to TRBJ1-3; 7 bases line up with TRBD1. There are 14 residues in the CDR3. Per germline, CDR1 SNHLY and CDR2 FYNNEI. The junction had 3 bases not matched to a gene; V was cut back by 7 bases and J by 0 bases. CDR3 DNA sequence: TGTGCCAGCAAAGGGACAGTCTCTGGAAACACCATATATTTT. Amino acids: CASKGTVSGNTIYF. The full variable domain, rest sourced from reference TRBV2 and TRBJ1-3, is EPEVTQTPSHQVTQMGQEVILRCVPISNHLYFYWYRQILGQKVEFLVSFYNNEISEKSEIFDDQFSVERPDGSNFTLKIRSTKLEDSAMYFCASKGTVSGNTIYFGEGSWLTVV.

In regard to this clonotype: Without the conserved terminal phenylalanine or tryptophan, this CDR3 likely stems from a read error. This chain links TRBV13 with TRBJ2-7; D uncertain. Germline CDR1 reads PRHDT; CDR2 reads FYEKMQ (reference sequence). CDR3 length: 14 residues. CDR3 nucleotide sequence: TGTGCCAGCAGCTTAAGTCGGCAGACCTACGATCAGTACCTC. Protein: CASSLSRQTYDQYL.

This clonotype turned up a few times. V usage is TRBV12-3 or TRBV12-4 and J usage is TRBJ1-5; D is ambiguous. This CDR3 comprises 13 residues. Trimming took off 6 bases at V and 5 bases at J, with 11 bases between the two ends. CDR3 DNA: TGTGCCAGCAGGGCGGGTGGTGATCAGCCCCAGCATTTT. Translation: CASRAGGDQPQHF.

This clonotype was observed at least ten times. J is TRBJ2-5 and V is TRBV2; D ambiguous. Germline V gene data show CDR1 as SNHLY and CDR2 as FYNNEI. This CDR3 has 14 amino acids. V was shortened by 1 base and J by 5 bases, with 11 bases between the two germline ends. The chain's CDR3 is CASSEEQFGETQYF. CDR3 DNA: TGTGCCAGCAGTGAAGAACAATTCGGGGAGACCCAGTACTTC. The full variable domain, in which reference TRBV2 and TRBJ2-5 provide the parts outside the CDR3, is EPEVTQTPSHQVTQMGQEVILRCVPISNHLYFYWYRQILGQKVEFLVSFYNNEISEKSEIFDDQFSVERPDGSNFTLKIRSTKLEDSAMYFCASSEEQFGETQYFGPGTRLLVL.

The chain uses TRBV12-3 or TRBV12-4 and TRBJ1-6; no definite D call. CDR3 size: 15 residues. With 8 bases removed from V and 10 bases from J, the gap between germline ends came to 21 bases. The DNA for the CDR3 is TGTGCCAGCGGTCCGGGAGGGAGGAGAGGATCACCCCTCCACTTT. As protein: CASGPGGRRGSPLHF.

J is TRBJ2-5 and V is TRBV20-1, with D perhaps matching TRBD2 (6 bases). V was shortened by 3 bases and J by 4 bases, with 9 bases between the two germline ends. The CDR3 has 12 amino acids. CDR1 is DFQATT, CDR2 SNEGSKA, per germline (reference sequence). The CDR3 DNA reads TGCAGTGCTAGCGGGGGACTAGAGACCCAGTACTTC. Its translation: CSASGGLETQYF.

This sequence joins TRBV5-1 and TRBJ2-7; tentatively, D is TRBD2 (6 bases). From germline, CDR1 is SGHRS and CDR2 YFSETQ. The CDR3 length is 15 residues. Trimming stripped 5 bases from V and 3 bases from J, with 18 bases between. For the CDR3, the DNA is TGCGCCAGCAGTTCTCAGGCGGGACCCTACTACGAGCAGTACTTC. This gives the protein CASSSQAGPYYEQYF.

This clonotype was observed at least ten times. The gene calls are TRBV7-6 and TRBJ2-1; 9 bases agree with TRBD2. After removal of 5 bases from V and 4 bases from J, the junction contained 9 bases not matched to a gene. The CDR3 covers 16 residues. From germline, CDR1 is SGHVS and CDR2 FNYEAQ. CDR3 nucleotide sequence: TGTGCCAGCAGCCTCTGGCGCGGGGGGGAATACAATGAGCAGTTCTTC. Translating gives CASSLWRGGEYNEQFF.

This clonotype was detected many times. The chain has TRBV6-1 and TRBJ1-1; D may be TRBD1 (6 bases). Trimming left V 6 bases short and J 2 bases short, with 16 bases between. Germline CDR1 and CDR2: MNHNS and SASEGT. The CDR3 length is 15 residues. The CDR3 region is CASRTPAGENTEAFF. CDR3 DNA sequence: TGTGCCAGCAGGACCCCGGCAGGGGAAAACACTGAAGCTTTCTTT.

The chain recombines TRBV12-3 or TRBV12-4 with TRBJ2-7, with TRBD2 matching 13 bases. The V and J ends lost 6 bases and 3 bases, in that order; junction bases with no gene match: 17. The CDR3 spans 19 residues. CDR3 in amino acids: CASSGPPGLAGPLHYEQYF. The CDR3 DNA follows: TGTGCCAGCAGCGGACCTCCGGGACTAGCGGGGCCTCTACACTACGAGCAGTACTTC.

The chain has TRBV19 and TRBJ2-1; 8 bases match TRBD1. Germline V CDR1 and CDR2: LNHDA, SQIVND (reference sequence). V was clipped by 9 bases and J by 7 bases; unmatched bases: 17. The CDR3 sequence is 16 residues long. CDR3 amino acids: CASSPTGIRDRNEQFF. CDR3 nucleotides: TGTGCCAGCAGCCCGACGGGGATTAGGGACAGGAATGAGCAGTTCTTC.

This clonotype was recorded only once. The rearrangement joins TRBV7-6 to TRBJ1-1; D possibly corresponds to TRBD1 (5 bases). Looked up from germline, CDR1 is SGHVS and CDR2 is FNYEAQ. The germline V and J ends were trimmed by 5 bases and 8 bases, with 12 bases remaining between them. The CDR3 covers 12 residues. CDR3 DNA: TGTGCCAGCAGCGCCGGGACGGCCGAAGCTTTCTTT. This encodes CASSAGTAEAFF.

The chain has TRBV7-9 and TRBJ1-1; D ambiguous. This CDR3 has 11 residues. Trimming took 4 bases from V and 11 from J, leaving 11 bases between them. Germline CDR1 reads SEHNR; CDR2 reads FQNEAQ (reference sequence). The CDR3 coding sequence is TGTGCCAGCAGCTACGAGTCAAGGGCTTTCTTT. This sequence encodes CASSYESRAFF.

The sample holds many counts of this clonotype. The chain links TRBV5-1 to TRBJ1-4; 8 nucleotides agree with TRBD1. V was clipped by 5 bases and J by 4 bases; unmatched bases: 7. The CDR3 length is 15 residues. The germline V gene encodes CDR1 SGHRS and CDR2 YFSETQ. CDR3 residues: CASSPPGQDNEKLFF. CDR3 DNA sequence: TGCGCCAGCAGTCCTCCGGGACAGGATAATGAAAAACTGTTTTTT.

This clonotype was detected ten times or more. The chain recombines TRBV9 with TRBJ2-2; 7 nucleotides line up with TRBD1. This CDR3 spans 15 amino acids. Germline V CDR1 and CDR2: SGDLS, YYNGEE. V lost 4 bases to trimming and J lost 0 bases; unmatched junction nucleotides: 3. CDR3 sequence: CASSLGQANTGELFF. Here the CDR3 DNA reads TGTGCCAGCAGCCTAGGACAGGCGAACACCGGGGAGCTGTTTTTT.

The chain uses TRBV12-3 or TRBV12-4 and TRBJ2-5, with D possibly being TRBD2 (5 bases). The length of the CDR3 is 14 residues. V lost 2 bases, J lost 4 bases, and 11 bases lay in between. CDR3 amino acids: CASSLSLAGETQYF. Here the CDR3 DNA reads TGTGCCAGCAGTTTATCCCTTGCGGGAGAGACCCAGTACTTC.